This T cell receptor (beta chain) was documented in a study of CD8+CD57+ T cells in acquired aplastic anemia. TCR beta VDJ and CDR3 profiling used genomic DNA as template. Via MiXCR, TCRdb re-called the reads, giving one row per CDR3 protein. The table records about 58,000 distinct CDR3 sequences, approximately 50% of them present only once. This clonotype was counted ten times or more. All patients picked for sequencing had shown, by flow cytometry, an expansion of CD8+CD57+ cells. This CDR3 comprises 11 residues. Germline CDR1 reads DFQATT; CDR2 reads SNEGSKA (reference sequence). Trimming shortened V by 6 bases and J by 6 bases, and 11 bases separated the two germline ends.

The chain links TRBV20-1 to TRBJ1-2; D is unresolved. The sample was sorted CD4+, CD8+, or CD8+CD57+ T cells (not recorded which) from PBMCs. This receptor was obtained from a human donor with aplastic anemia. Here the CDR3 DNA reads TGCAGTGCCGTCCTAATGGATGGCTACACCTTC. Protein sequence: CSAVLMDGYTF.